This TCR beta chain was found in a study of T cells in tuberculosis. Germline trimming cut 5 bases from V and 4 bases from J; bases unmatched to any gene: 4. CDR3 length equals 13 residues. Germline V lookup: CDR1 SGHNT, CDR2 YENEEA. About this clone: The antigen is undetermined.

General observations from the study: Smaller distances to GMM-specific TCRs suggested their expansion in active tuberculosis. Classification accuracy was about 90% (AUROC roughly 0.9) with the GMM-specific repertoire.

The protocol was immunoSEQ multiplex PCR, while the TCRdb copy is restricted to in-frame clones and leaves out a portion. Counted here are more than 35,000 clones, roughly 95% occurring once; the ten biggest clones make up less than 8.5%. The V and J genes are TRBV11-3 and TRBJ1-1, with 7 bases lining up with TRBD1. This TCR derives from a donor between 10 and 29 years old with latent tuberculosis or without tuberculosis infection. The specimen was PBMCs. The CDR3 DNA is TGTGCCAGCAGCCGACAGGGAGCCACTGAAGCTTTCTTT. Its translation is CASSRQGATEAFF.